Listed here are 6 T cell receptor beta chains from one sample, sequenced in a study of T cell responses to AZD1222 COVID-19 vaccine. The method was immunoSEQ multiplex PCR; TCRdb's version includes in-frame clones alone and lacks a portion of them. Of about 120,000 clones in the sample, approximately 89% were seen once. The sequencing here drew on peripheral blood, taken on day 0 of AZD1222 vaccination. Receptors were obtained from an adult in good health.

The table lists this clone with a count of one. The V gene is TRBV3-1 (or the pseudogene TRBV3-2), the J gene TRBJ2-7; 9 nucleotides align to TRBD2. V was pared by 4 bases and J by 7 bases, with 8 bases of the junction left unmatched. Germline values: CDR1 LGHDT, CDR2 YNNKEL (reference sequence). This CDR3 spans 14 amino acids. The CDR3 DNA follows: TGTGCCAGCAGCCGTCCGGCGACTAGCGGAGAGCAGTACTTC. Amino acids: CASSRPATSGEQYF.

The chain joins TRBV29-1 to TRBJ2-5, with D possibly TRBD1 on 6 matching bases. The V gene lost 4 bases and the J gene lost 4 bases, with 13 bases spanning the gap. The CDR3 runs to 13 residues. Germline-derived CDR1 and CDR2 are SQVTM and ANQGSEA. The CDR3 region has the DNA TGCAGCGTTGGGGCGACAGGCGGAGAGACCCAGTACTTC. Translated: CSVGATGGETQYF.

The V and J genes are TRBV7-6 and TRBJ1-4; 7 bases are shared with TRBD1. Germline CDR1 reads SGHVS; CDR2 reads FNYEAQ. Trimming removed 4 bases from V and 5 bases from J; junction bases left unmatched: 7. The CDR3 has 15 amino acids. CDR3 nucleotides: TGTGCCAGCAGCTCTCCGGAGACAGGGAATGAAAAACTGTTTTTT. It is translated as CASSSPETGNEKLFF.

The chain employs TRBV29-1 and TRBJ2-7; D may be TRBD2 (6 bases). CDR3 size: 13 residues. Between the trimmed V and J ends, which lost 4 bases and 1 base, there was a span of 11 bases. From germline, CDR1 is SQVTM and CDR2 ANQGSEA. DNA of the CDR3: TGCAGCGTTGCCCCGAGCGGGTCCTACGAGCAGTACTTC. Protein sequence: CSVAPSGSYEQYF.

V gene TRBV7-9 combines with J gene TRBJ2-1; no clear D. The germline CDR1 and CDR2 sequences are SEHNR and FQNEAQ (reference sequence). V was cut by 4 bases and J by 8 bases, with 18 bases left in between. The CDR3 runs 15 residues. Here the CDR3 reads CASSSTSPEFDEQFF. For the CDR3, the DNA is TGTGCCAGCAGCTCGACCTCTCCGGAATTCGATGAGCAGTTCTTC.

The chain joins TRBV5-1 to TRBJ2-7, with D perhaps matching TRBD1 (5 bases). Germline V gives CDR1 SGHRS, CDR2 YFSETQ. The CDR3 consists of 13 residues. With 1 base removed from V and 3 bases from J, the gap between germline ends came to 8 bases. The CDR3 loop reads CASSLQDSYEQYF. The CDR3 bases are TGCGCCAGCAGCTTGCAAGACAGCTACGAGCAGTACTTC.